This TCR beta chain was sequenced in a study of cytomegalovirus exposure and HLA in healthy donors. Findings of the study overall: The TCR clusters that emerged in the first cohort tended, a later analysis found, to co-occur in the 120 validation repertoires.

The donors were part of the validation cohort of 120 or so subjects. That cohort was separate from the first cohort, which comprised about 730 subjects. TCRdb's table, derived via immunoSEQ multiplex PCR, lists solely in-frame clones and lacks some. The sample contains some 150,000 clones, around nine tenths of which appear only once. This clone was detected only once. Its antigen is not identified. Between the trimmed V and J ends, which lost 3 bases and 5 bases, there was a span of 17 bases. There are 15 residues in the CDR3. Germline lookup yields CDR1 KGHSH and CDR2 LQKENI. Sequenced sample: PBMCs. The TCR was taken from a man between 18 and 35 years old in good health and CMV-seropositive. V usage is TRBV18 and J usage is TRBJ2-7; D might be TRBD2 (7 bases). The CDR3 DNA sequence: TGTGCCAGCTCACCCCGCGGGGGCCCCATCAACGAGCAGTACTTC. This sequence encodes CASSPRGGPINEQYF. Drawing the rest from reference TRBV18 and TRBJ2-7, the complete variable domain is NAGVMQNPRHLVRRRGQEARLRCSPMKGHSHVYWYRQLPEEGLKFMVYLQKENIIDESGMPKERFSAEFPKEGPSILRIQQVVRGDSAAYFCASSPRGGPINEQYFGPGTRLTVT.